This passage covers 20 T cell receptor beta chains from one sample sequenced in a study of early T cells in non-severe SARS-CoV-2 infection. MiXCR, applied by TCRdb to the 5' RACE reads, yields one record per CDR3 protein. The sample includes about 61,000 distinct CDR3 sequences, about 9.3% of them seen just once. The specimen was whole blood. These receptors originate from an adult who was a healthcare worker with PCR-confirmed SARS-CoV-2 infection or an uninfected control (not recorded which).

The genes are TRBV7-9 and TRBJ2-3, with 9 bases matching TRBD1. CDR3 length: 15 residues. The ends lost 6 bases at V and 3 bases at J; junction bases unmatched: 7. Germline lookup yields CDR1 SEHNR and CDR2 FQNEAQ (reference sequence). CDR3 nucleotide sequence: TGTGCCAGCAGTCACCGGGACAGGGATACAGATACGCAGTATTTT. Protein product: CASSHRDRDTDTQYF.

Details on this clonotype: A read error may be the cause here, since a much bigger clone is one base away. The chain carries TRBV18 and TRBJ2-5; TRBD2 matches 15 bases. Germline assignment: CDR1 KGHSH and CDR2 LQKENI. V gave up 5 bases and J gave up 4 bases; unmatched junction bases: 8. The CDR3 is 17 residues long. CDR3 residues: CASSSRGLAGGRETQYF. Here the CDR3 DNA reads TGTGCCAGCTCATCAAGGGGACTAGCGGGGGGCCGAGAGACCCAGTACTTC.

The rearrangement joins TRBV30 to TRBJ1-2, with D possibly matching TRBD1 (5 bases). Deletions cut 0 bases from V and 4 bases from J, with 9 bases between. This CDR3 has 13 residues. Germline V gives CDR1 GTSNPN, CDR2 SVGIG (reference sequence). The CDR3 protein is CAWSVMDTYGYTF. The CDR3, as DNA: TGTGCCTGGAGTGTAATGGACACCTATGGCTACACCTTC. Complete variable domain (other parts from reference TRBV30 and TRBJ1-2): SQTIHQWPATLVQPVGSPLSLECTVEGTSNPNLYWYRQAAGRGLQLLFYSVGIGQISSEVPQNLSASRPQDRQFILSSKKLLLSDSGFYLCAWSVMDTYGYTFGSGTRLTVV.

V is TRBV20-1 and J is TRBJ1-3, with D possibly matching TRBD1 (6 bases). With 0 bases removed from V and 4 bases from J, the gap between germline ends came to 13 bases. This CDR3 has 15 amino acids. Germline lookup yields CDR1 DFQATT and CDR2 SNEGSKA (reference sequence). The CDR3 DNA reads TGCAGTGCTAGAGATTGGGCAGGGGACGGAAACACCATATATTTT. Encoded protein: CSARDWAGDGNTIYF.

This clonotype was detected a few times. The chain has TRBV7-2 and TRBJ2-3, with 12 bases aligning to TRBD2. V lost 5 bases and J lost 9; bases outside the gene matches: 9. The CDR3 covers 15 residues. The germline CDR1 and CDR2 sequences are SGHTA and FQGNSA. The chain's CDR3 is CASSQLAGGRSTQYF. The CDR3 nucleotides read TGTGCCAGCAGCCAACTAGCGGGGGGCCGCTCCACGCAGTATTTT.

The rearrangement uses TRBV5-1 and TRBJ1-1; 8 bases fit TRBD1. The CDR3 has 16 amino acids. Germline trimming cut 5 bases from V and 5 bases from J; bases unmatched to any gene: 14. CDR1 SGHRS and CDR2 YFSETQ come from the germline V gene. The CDR3: CASRLGQGEGLTEAFF. The CDR3 bases are TGCGCCAGCAGACTTGGACAGGGAGAAGGTCTAACTGAAGCTTTCTTT. The whole variable domain, filled in from reference TRBV5-1 and TRBJ1-1, reads KAGVTQTPRYLIKTRGQQVTLSCSPISGHRSVSWYQQTPGQGLQFLFEYFSETQRNKGNFPGRFSGRQFSNSRSEMNVSTLELGDSALYLCASRLGQGEGLTEAFFGQGTRLTVV.

The genes are TRBV7-9 and TRBJ1-4; TRBD1 aligns across 10 bases. V shed 5 bases and J 4 bases; nucleotides not matched to a gene: 7. The germline V gene encodes CDR1 SEHNR and CDR2 FQNEAQ (reference sequence). The CDR3 totals 16 residues. The CDR3 sequence is CASSLRDRGLNEKLFF. For the CDR3, the DNA is TGTGCCAGCAGCCTACGAGACAGGGGGCTTAATGAAAAACTGTTTTTT.

The chain links TRBV5-1 to TRBJ2-3; TRBD2 agrees at 7 bases. CDR3 length: 16 residues. V dropped 1 base and J dropped 0; count of bases not matched to a gene: 5. Germline CDR1 and CDR2: SGHRS and YFSETQ. The CDR3 DNA follows: TGCGCCAGCAGCTTGTCGACTAGCAGAAGCACAGATACGCAGTATTTT. Translated: CASSLSTSRSTDTQYF.

This clonotype was counted between two and nine times. The V gene is TRBV5-1, the J gene TRBJ1-5; 9 bases map to TRBD1. J gave up 3 bases and V 4 bases, and 5 bases lay outside the gene matches. Per germline, CDR1 SGHRS and CDR2 YFSETQ. The CDR3 extends over 15 amino acids. The CDR3 region has the DNA TGCGCCAGCAGCATGGGACAGGGAGACAATCAGCCCCAGCATTTT. Its translation: CASSMGQGDNQPQHF. Complete variable domain (other parts from reference TRBV5-1 and TRBJ1-5): KAGVTQTPRYLIKTRGQQVTLSCSPISGHRSVSWYQQTPGQGLQFLFEYFSETQRNKGNFPGRFSGRQFSNSRSEMNVSTLELGDSALYLCASSMGQGDNQPQHFGDGTRLSIL.

The rearrangement uses TRBV5-1 and TRBJ2-1, with a weak D call TRBD1 (5 bases). The CDR3 extends over 14 amino acids. Germline-derived CDR1 and CDR2 are SGHRS and YFSETQ. V was cut by 1 base and J by 6 bases, with 11 bases left in between. This CDR3 is CASSLSDSRNEQFF. CDR3 DNA sequence: TGCGCCAGCAGCTTGTCTGACAGTCGCAATGAGCAGTTCTTC.

This clonotype was counted between two and nine times. This chain connects TRBV20-1 to TRBJ1-1; D is unclear. Germline V CDR1 and CDR2: DFQATT, SNEGSKA (reference sequence). The length of the CDR3 is 12 residues. Between the trimmed V and J ends, which lost 6 bases and 0 bases, there was a span of 8 bases. CDR3 region: CSAPPMNTEAFF. In DNA form, the CDR3 reads TGCAGTGCCCCCCCCATGAACACTGAAGCTTTCTTT.

CDR3 amino acids: CASSDWGPRVPEAFF. The CDR3 DNA follows: TGTGCCAGCAGTGATTGGGGCCCCAGGGTCCCTGAAGCTTTCTTT. This rearrangement joins TRBV6-1 to TRBJ1-1; D is perhaps TRBD1 (5 bases). The CDR3 sequence is 15 residues long. The germline V gene has CDR1 MNHNS and CDR2 SASEGT. Trimming cost V 3 bases and J 6 bases, with 17 bases left between them.

The rearrangement joins TRBV12-3 or TRBV12-4 to TRBJ1-2; possible D gene TRBD1, 5 bases. V was pared by 7 bases and J by 4 bases, with 13 bases between. The CDR3 runs 13 residues. CDR3 nucleotide sequence: TGTGCCAGCACCTCCAGGGTGGCCTATGGCTACACCTTC. It codes for CASTSRVAYGYTF.

The V gene is TRBV3-1, the J gene TRBJ2-3; TRBD1 might be the D (8 bases). The CDR3 sequence is 15 residues long. Trimming took 0 bases from V and 6 from J, leaving 13 bases between them. Per germline, CDR1 LGHDT and CDR2 YNNKEL (reference sequence). This chain's CDR3 is CASSQDDRGGDTQYF. The CDR3 DNA reads as TGTGCCAGCAGCCAAGACGACAGGGGAGGGGATACGCAGTATTTT.

This clonotype was seen at least ten times. The chain recombines TRBV12-5 with TRBJ2-5; D uncertain. The ends were cut back, 3 bases at V and 2 bases at J, with 1 base in the middle. CDR3 length: 11 amino acids. Germline values: CDR1 LGHNT, CDR2 FRNRAP. CDR3 amino acids: CASGLQETQYF. CDR3 in DNA: TGTGCTAGTGGTTTACAAGAGACCCAGTACTTC.

This clonotype has a handful of counts. The V call is TRBV29-1, the J call TRBJ2-3; no clear D gene. V was trimmed by 6 bases and J by 0 bases, leaving 10 bases between them. Looked up from germline, CDR1 is SQVTM and CDR2 is ANQGSEA. CDR3 length equals 13 residues. CDR3 residues: CSVATDSTDTQYF. The CDR3 nucleotides are TGCAGCGTGGCCACGGACAGCACAGATACGCAGTATTTT.

In this sample, this clonotype turned up a few times. V is TRBV7-2 and J is TRBJ1-2; 8 bases match TRBD1. Germline V lookup: CDR1 SGHTA, CDR2 FQGNSA. This CDR3 has 14 residues. Germline trimming cut 5 bases from V and 4 bases from J; bases unmatched to any gene: 6. CDR3 protein: CASSPGQGRYGYTF. In DNA, the CDR3 is TGTGCCAGCAGCCCCGGACAGGGCCGCTATGGCTACACCTTC.

The chain links TRBV6-1 to TRBJ1-5, with 8 bases aligning to TRBD1. The CDR3 runs 16 residues. Germline V gene lookup returns CDR1 MNHNS and CDR2 SASEGT. V was pared by 4 bases and J by 1 base, with 6 bases of the junction left unmatched. The DNA for the CDR3 is TGTGCCAGCAGTGCCTACCGACAGGGGAGCAATCAGCCCCAGCATTTT. This sequence encodes CASSAYRQGSNQPQHF.

In its sample, this clonotype was seen a few times. This chain connects TRBV11-2 to TRBJ1-3; D unclear. The V end lost 2 bases, the J end lost 4 bases, and 6 bases lay between the germline ends. Germline V gene sequence: CDR1 SGHAT, CDR2 FQNNGV. CDR3 length: 13 residues. CDR3 in DNA: TGTGCCAGCAGCTTATGGATGGGAAACACCATATATTTT. This encodes CASSLWMGNTIYF.

The chain uses TRBV10-3 and TRBJ2-5; 7 positions agree with TRBD2. The CDR3 loop spans 12 amino acids. V dropped 10 bases and J dropped 4; count of bases not matched to a gene: 6. Germline CDR1 and CDR2: ENHRY and SYGVKD. CDR3 sequence: CATGLEGETQYF. CDR3 nucleotides: TGTGCCACTGGACTAGAGGGAGAGACCCAGTACTTC.